These 18 T cell receptor beta chains share one sample of origin, sequenced in a study of blood T cell repertoires in COVID-19. TCRdb's copy holds only in-frame clones and misses some; the assay was immunoSEQ multiplex PCR. The sample gives around 100,000 clones, about 86% of which show up once; less than 4.5% is in the top ten. The sample consisted of peripheral blood. The source is a human donor in a cohort sampled during active COVID-19.

This chain's CDR3 is CASSSDSLLNYGYTF. The CDR3 DNA is TGTGCCAGCAGCTCAGACAGCCTTTTAAACTATGGCTACACCTTC. The chain recombines TRBV7-2 with TRBJ1-2; TRBD1 might be the D (5 bases). V was clipped by 4 bases and J by 2 bases, with 14 bases between them. This CDR3 is built from 15 residues. Germline CDR1 and CDR2: SGHTA and FQGNSA.

The table lists this clone with a count of one. The gene calls are TRBV2 and TRBJ1-2, with a possible D match to TRBD1 (6 bases). V gave up 6 bases and J gave up 2 bases, with 13 bases separating them. This CDR3 contains 14 residues. Germline-derived CDR1 and CDR2 are SNHLY and FYNNEI. As DNA, the CDR3 is TGTGCCAGCAGCATGAGAGACAGGAACTATGGCTACACCTTC. This translates into CASSMRDRNYGYTF.

The rearrangement links TRBV24-1 to TRBJ2-5, with TRBD2 matching over 10 bases. This CDR3 region has 16 residues. The V and J ends lost 6 bases and 4 bases, in that order; junction bases with no gene match: 10. Germline V gene lookup returns CDR1 KGHDR and CDR2 SFDVKD. For the CDR3, the DNA is TGTGCCACCAGTATAATAGCGGGAGGCGCCATAGAGACCCAGTACTTC. This gives the protein CATSIIAGGAIETQYF.

V gene TRBV6-1 combines with J gene TRBJ1-2, with 10 bases matching TRBD1. The CDR3 spans 13 residues. V was pared by 3 bases and J by 8 bases, with 3 bases of the junction left unmatched. Germline lookup yields CDR1 MNHNS and CDR2 SASEGT. The CDR3 spells CASSETGGWGYTF. CDR3 coding DNA: TGTGCCAGCAGTGAGACAGGGGGCTGGGGCTACACCTTC.

The chain joins TRBV7-9 to TRBJ2-3; 8 bases map to TRBD1. The germline V gene has CDR1 SEHNR and CDR2 FQNEAQ (reference sequence). V gave up 6 bases and J gave up 2 bases; unmatched junction bases: 7. CDR3 size: 15 residues. The CDR3 reads CASRRRDRNTDTQYF. CDR3 sequence (DNA): TGTGCCAGCAGACGCCGGGACAGGAACACAGATACGCAGTATTTT. The entire variable domain, with the rest obtained from reference TRBV7-9 and TRBJ2-3, is as follows: DTGVSQNPRHKITKRGQNVTFRCDPISEHNRLYWYRQTLGQGPEFLTYFQNEAQLEKSRLLSDRFSAERPKGSFSTLEIQRTEQGDSAMYLCASRRRDRNTDTQYFGPGTRLTVL.

V gene TRBV3-1 (or the pseudogene TRBV3-2) combines with J gene TRBJ2-7, with TRBD2 matching 11 bases. The germline gives CDR1 LGHDT, CDR2 YNNKEL (reference sequence). The CDR3 covers 18 residues. V shed 0 bases and J 1 base; nucleotides not matched to a gene: 8. This CDR3 reads CASSQDPRLAGGSYEQYF. CDR3 nucleotide sequence: TGTGCCAGCAGCCAAGATCCTCGGTTAGCGGGAGGGTCCTACGAGCAGTACTTC.

J is TRBJ2-7 and V is TRBV6-2 or TRBV6-3; 12 bases are a match to TRBD1. Trimming cost V 2 bases and J 7 bases; bases outside gene matches: 9. Germline-derived CDR1 and CDR2 are MNHEY and SVGEGT. This CDR3 is built from 16 residues. CDR3 residues: CASSYPPGQGAPEQYF. The CDR3 coding sequence is TGTGCCAGCAGTTACCCGCCGGGACAGGGGGCCCCTGAGCAGTACTTC.

V and J are TRBV6-5 and TRBJ1-1; the D gene is possibly TRBD1 (6 bases). Germline V gives CDR1 MNHEY, CDR2 SVGAGI. The CDR3 totals 14 residues. The V and J ends lost 5 bases and 4 bases respectively, with 14 bases between them. The CDR3 protein is CASSQQGGSTEAFF. The CDR3 nucleotides are TGTGCCAGCAGTCAACAGGGAGGGAGCACTGAAGCTTTCTTT.

This clone was recorded many times. The CDR3 region is CASSPRTADYGYTF. CDR3 nucleotide sequence: TGTGCCAGCTCACCAAGGACAGCGGACTATGGCTACACCTTC. The V call is TRBV18, the J call TRBJ1-2, with D possibly being TRBD1 (6 bases). V was clipped by 2 bases and J by 3 bases, with 10 bases between them. The CDR3 has 14 residues. Germline V gene lookup returns CDR1 KGHSH and CDR2 LQKENI.

This sequence joins TRBV4-2 and TRBJ2-3; tentatively, D is TRBD2 (6 bases). The CDR3 contains 15 residues. V shed 5 bases and J shed 4 bases, with 16 bases lying between them. Germline V gives CDR1 LGHNA, CDR2 YNFKEQ. CDR3 protein: CASSFGGDGADTQYF. CDR3 nucleotide sequence: TGTGCCAGCAGCTTCGGAGGGGATGGCGCAGATACGCAGTATTTT.

V gene TRBV13 combines with J gene TRBJ1-4; D is unresolved. CDR1 is PRHDT and CDR2 is FYEKMQ in the germline V gene (reference sequence). This CDR3 comprises 17 residues. V shed 4 bases and J shed 1 base, with 16 bases lying between them. This CDR3 reads CASSSSPEGRTNEKLFF. The CDR3 DNA is TGTGCCAGCAGCTCAAGTCCCGAAGGGAGAACTAATGAAAAACTGTTTTTT.

J is TRBJ2-5 and V is TRBV19; 11 bases are shared with TRBD1. CDR1 and CDR2 (germline): LNHDA, SQIVND (reference sequence). Losses at the gene ends were 5 bases for V and 4 bases for J; bases not matched to a gene: 3. This CDR3 region has 14 residues. The CDR3 DNA reads as TGTGCCAGTAGTCTGGACAGGGGGCGAGAGACCCAGTACTTC. Its protein is CASSLDRGRETQYF.

The V and J genes are TRBV6-5 and TRBJ2-3; D unclear. The V gene's germline CDR1 is MNHEY and CDR2 SVGAGI. V gave up 8 bases and J gave up 4 bases, with 16 bases separating them. CDR3 length equals 14 residues. CDR3 sequence reads: CASRRREHADTQYF. CDR3 in DNA: TGTGCCAGCCGTCGGAGAGAACATGCAGATACGCAGTATTTT.

This chain uses TRBV6-6 with TRBJ2-1, with 10 bases identical to TRBD2. The V gene end was trimmed by 8 bases and the J gene end by 4 bases; junction bases not matched to a gene: 8. The CDR3 contains 15 residues. CDR1 is MNHNY, CDR2 SVGAGI, per germline (reference sequence). The CDR3 sequence: CASFDSSGSYNEQFF. The DNA for the CDR3 is TGTGCCAGCTTTGATTCTAGCGGGAGTTACAATGAGCAGTTCTTC.

The V call is TRBV7-2, the J call TRBJ1-1, with D possibly TRBD1 on 5 matching bases. In germline, CDR1 is SGHTA, CDR2 FQGNSA. The germline V and J ends were trimmed by 0 bases and 4 bases, with 12 bases remaining between them. The CDR3 is 15 residues long. The CDR3 is CASSLAAGGGTEAFF. CDR3 bases: TGTGCCAGCAGCTTAGCGGCCGGGGGAGGCACTGAAGCTTTCTTT.

The chain uses TRBV14 and TRBJ1-1, with TRBD1 matching over 9 bases. V dropped 3 bases and J dropped 13; count of bases not matched to a gene: 12. CDR1 is SGHDN, CDR2 FVKESK, per germline. The CDR3 spans 14 residues. In nucleotides, the CDR3 is TGTGCCAGCAGCCATGCCGGGACAGGGCTCAGGGGTTTCTTT. This translates into CASSHAGTGLRGFF.

The chain links TRBV13 to TRBJ2-7; unclear D gene. The germline V gene encodes CDR1 PRHDT and CDR2 FYEKMQ (reference sequence). CDR3 size: 16 residues. Between the trimmed V and J ends, which lost 0 bases and 3 bases, there was a span of 15 bases. For the CDR3, the DNA is TGTGCCAGCAGCTTAGGGATAGGCGGAATCCACTACGAGCAGTACTTC. This encodes CASSLGIGGIHYEQYF.

This clone came up a few times. The chain recombines TRBV2 with TRBJ2-2, with D possibly being TRBD1 (6 bases). The CDR3 has 15 amino acids. The germline V gene encodes CDR1 SNHLY and CDR2 FYNNEI. V was pared by 3 bases and J by 3 bases, with 11 bases between. The CDR3 loop is CASSDRGADTGELFF. CDR3 DNA: TGTGCCAGCAGTGACAGGGGAGCGGACACCGGGGAGCTGTTTTTT. Full variable domain (remainder filled in from reference TRBV2 and TRBJ2-2): EPEVTQTPSHQVTQMGQEVILRCVPISNHLYFYWYRQILGQKVEFLVSFYNNEISEKSEIFDDQFSVERPDGSNFTLKIRSTKLEDSAMYFCASSDRGADTGELFFGEGSRLTVL.